These 8 T cell receptor beta chains share one sample of origin, sequenced in a study of blood T cell repertoires in COVID-19. Sequenced by immunoSEQ multiplex PCR; TCRdb stores in-frame clones only, minus some. Of 200,000 to 250,000 clones in the sample, 70% to 90% are singletons; the top ten hold about 13%. Sequenced input: peripheral blood. These receptors all come from a human donor in a cohort sampled during active COVID-19.

V usage is TRBV7-9 and J usage is TRBJ1-4; TRBD1 might be the D (6 bases). Germline CDR1 SEHNR, CDR2 FQNEAQ (reference sequence). Trimming left V 10 bases short and J 8 bases short, with 11 bases between. The CDR3 has 11 residues. CDR3 DNA: TGTGCCACTACGAGGGGGGAAAAACTGTTTTTT. This gives the protein CATTRGEKLFF.

V is TRBV10-3 and J is TRBJ1-2, with TRBD1 as a possible D gene (6 bases). Germline V lookup: CDR1 ENHRY, CDR2 SYGVKD. The CDR3 contains 13 residues. V was shortened by 5 bases and J by 6 bases, with 13 bases between the two germline ends. CDR3 DNA: TGTGCCATCAGTCAGCAGGGGCAACATGGCTACACCTTC. Translating gives CAISQQGQHGYTF.

V gene TRBV28 combines with J gene TRBJ2-1; D is undetermined. CDR3 size: 10 residues. The V gene lost 6 bases and the J gene lost 10 bases, with 7 bases spanning the gap. Germline CDR1 reads MDHEN; CDR2 reads SYDVKM. The CDR3 DNA follows: TGTGCCAGCAGATTGGGCGAGCAGTTCTTC. This encodes CASRLGEQFF.

The V call is TRBV19, the J call TRBJ1-1; 7 bases map to TRBD1. The germline V gene has CDR1 LNHDA and CDR2 SQIVND (reference sequence). CDR3 length: 19 residues. J lost 6 bases, V lost 6 bases, and 25 bases had no gene match. The CDR3 is CASSPGEGGHHRGFAEAFF. The CDR3, as DNA: TGTGCCAGTAGCCCGGGCGAAGGGGGCCACCACCGGGGGTTCGCTGAAGCTTTCTTT.

The chain employs TRBV5-5 and TRBJ2-3; D unresolved. Germline V gene lookup returns CDR1 SGHKS and CDR2 YYEKEE (reference sequence). The CDR3 sequence is 14 residues long. The germline V and J ends were trimmed by 0 bases and 6 bases, with 11 bases remaining between them. The CDR3 DNA reads as TGTGCCAGCAGCTTGGACCTTCAAGCTGATACGCAGTATTTT. It encodes CASSLDLQADTQYF.

CDR3 region: CASSWDRGDTQYF. The CDR3 bases are TGTGCCAGCAGCTGGGACAGGGGAGATACGCAGTATTTT. V is TRBV28 and J is TRBJ2-3, with 10 nucleotides matching TRBD1. The trim removed 6 bases at V and 5 bases at J, leaving 2 bases unmatched. CDR1 is MDHEN, CDR2 SYDVKM, per germline. This CDR3 comprises 13 residues.

The chain employs TRBV2 and TRBJ1-1; D is perhaps TRBD1 (6 bases). The CDR3 has 14 amino acids. CDR1 and CDR2 from the germline V gene are SNHLY and FYNNEI. Trimming took 4 bases from V and 3 from J, leaving 12 bases between them. The CDR3 nucleotides are TGTGCCAGCAGTGTACGGGGGGCGGACACTGAAGCTTTCTTT. Translated, it gives CASSVRGADTEAFF.

This clone was detected only a few times. Here the CDR3 reads CASSGQGGTDTQYF. In DNA form, the CDR3 reads TGTGCCAGCAGTGGACAGGGGGGGACAGATACGCAGTATTTT. The chain employs TRBV6-4 and TRBJ2-3; TRBD1 matches at 9 bases. V trimming: 4 bases; J trimming: 3 bases; junction bases outside the gene matches: 2. Germline CDR1 is MRHNA and CDR2 is SNTAGT. The CDR3 runs to 14 residues.